These T cell receptor beta chains were read from a single sample in a study of T cell changes during pregnancy in multiple sclerosis. Sequencing was performed with immunoSEQ multiplex PCR; in TCRdb, only in-frame clones are kept and a portion is missing. The sample holds about 70,000 clones, approximately 92% seen once. Material: peripheral blood, obtained in the first trimester of pregnancy. All receptors come from a female donor with multiple sclerosis, enrolled in a pregnancy study. Both conserved end residues are part of each CDR3. Size is stated for part of the rows, as once, few or many counts, or as a class when the clone is expanded.

j_call clone_size v_call cdr3_aa
TRBJ2-2 . TRBV11-2 CASSFTSGRTTGELFF
TRBJ2-7 . TRBV5-6 CASSLGHNLFSSYEQYF
TRBJ1-5 . TRBV2 CASSEVLPAGAPQHF
TRBJ2-1 . TRBV5-1 CASSFGQDYNEQFF
TRBJ1-1 . TRBV6-1 CASSDRGWTEAFF
TRBJ1-1 . TRBV5-6 CASSFSGGATEAFF
TRBJ1-1 once TRBV27 CASSLRWTENTEAFF
TRBJ2-3 . TRBV9 CASSPRGKPSTDTQYF
TRBJ1-1 . TRBV29-1 CSASTGLANTEAFF
TRBJ2-7 . TRBV6-6 CASSYSVQGAVEQYF
TRBJ1-4 . TRBV28 CASSRQLWEGWETNEKLFF
TRBJ2-1 few TRBV18 CASSPSSGEQFF
TRBJ2-1 once TRBV6-1 CASSPLAGESNEQFF
TRBJ1-3 once TRBV23-1 CASSHFGGEDSGNTIYF
TRBJ1-5 few TRBV19 CASSTTGTGQPQHF
TRBJ2-7 once TRBV7-9 CASSPRATEISSYEQYF
TRBJ1-4 . TRBV2 CASSGIQGSNEKLFF
TRBJ1-4 . TRBV19 CASSGDRGYEKLFF
TRBJ2-2 . TRBV7-9 CASSLGDYGELFF
TRBJ1-1 . TRBV5-1 CASSGTGADTEAFF
TRBJ2-7 . TRBV27 CASSWRRTGSYEQYF
TRBJ1-1 . TRBV27 CASRQFDRDSEAFF
TRBJ1-1 . TRBV5-1 CASSLTQGRTTEAFF
TRBJ2-3 . TRBV18 CASSPRSTSTDTQYF
TRBJ2-1 . TRBV6-1 CASSESTPYNEQFF
TRBJ2-2 . TRBV7-2 CANLAGGHTGELFF
TRBJ1-1 . TRBV7-9 CASSRSANTEAFF
TRBJ2-3 . TRBV5-8 CASSFYGGGTDTQYF
TRBJ2-3 . TRBV5-1 CASSYQGGGTDTQYF
TRBJ1-2 . TRBV19 CASIPVGTGRDYGYTF